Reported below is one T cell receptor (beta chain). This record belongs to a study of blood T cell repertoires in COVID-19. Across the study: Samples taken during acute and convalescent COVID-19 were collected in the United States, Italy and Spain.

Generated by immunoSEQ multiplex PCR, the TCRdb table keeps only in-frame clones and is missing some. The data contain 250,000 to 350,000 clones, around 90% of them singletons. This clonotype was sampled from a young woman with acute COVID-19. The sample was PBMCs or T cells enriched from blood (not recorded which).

In nucleotides, the CDR3 is TGTGCCAGCAAATTCCTTTCTGGAAACACCATATATTTT. As protein: CASKFLSGNTIYF. The genes are TRBV28 and TRBJ1-3; D unclear. Germline CDR1 reads MDHEN; CDR2 reads SYDVKM. Trimming removed 7 bases from V and 1 base from J, with 8 bases in between. This CDR3 has 13 amino acids.